Listed below are T cell receptor beta chains from one sample, sequenced in a study of blood T cell repertoires in COVID-19. Profiling relied on immunoSEQ multiplex PCR, and the TCRdb table lists in-frame clones only, not all of them. The table lists roughly 340,000 clones, 87% of them singletons. Input material: PBMCs or T cells enriched from blood (not recorded which). Receptors originate from a man aged 35 to 55 in a cohort exposed to, infected with or recovered from COVID-19 (not recorded which). CDR3s include the opening cysteine and the closing phenylalanine or tryptophan. D genes are given only for firm matches. Rows give clone size only sometimes, using once, few, many, or a class for an expanded clone.

v_call	d_call	clone_size	j_call	cdr3_nt	cdr3_aa
TRBV28	NA	NA	TRBJ2-7	TGTGCCAGCAGTTTATTTAGAGGGACTCCATACGAGCAGTACTTC	CASSLFRGTPYEQYF
TRBV3-1/TRBV3-2	TRBD1	NA	TRBJ1-2	TGTGCCAGCAGCCAAGATAAACAGGGGCCTGGCTACACCTTC	CASSQDKQGPGYTF
TRBV9	TRBD2	once	TRBJ2-1	TGTGCCAGCAGCAGCCTGGGACTAGCGGGAGATGGTGAGCAGTTCTTC	CASSSLGLAGDGEQFF
TRBV5-1	NA	NA	TRBJ2-1	TGCGCCAGCAGCTTGACTACCTATGACGATGAGCAGTTCTTC	CASSLTTYDDEQFF
TRBV19	NA	NA	TRBJ2-2	TGTGCCAGTAGTATCTGGGGACAGAACACCGGGGAGCTGTTTTTT	CASSIWGQNTGELFF
TRBV14	TRBD1	NA	TRBJ1-6	TGTGCCAGCAGCCAAGCAGGGGGCAGCTCACCCCTCCACTTT	CASSQAGGSSPLHF
TRBV10-2	NA	NA	TRBJ2-2	TGCGCCAGCAGCGCATTTAGGAACACCGGGGAGCTGTTTTTT	CASSAFRNTGELFF
TRBV3-1/TRBV3-2	NA	NA	TRBJ1-4	TGTGCCAGCAGCCAAGGGAGTTCGCAAAAACTGTTTTTT	CASSQGSSQKLFF
TRBV10-2	TRBD2	NA	TRBJ2-5	TGCGCCAGCAGTGAGTTGGTAGCGGGCAGAGGAGTGGGCAAGGAGACCCAGTACTTC	CASSELVAGRGVGKETQYF
TRBV29-1	NA	NA	TRBJ1-2	TGCAGCGTTGTGGTGGCCAGGGGAAGTGCTAGCTATGGCTACACCTTC	CSVVVARGSASYGYTF
TRBV4-1	NA	NA	TRBJ2-7	TGCGCCAGCAGCCAAGAATCGGAGCGTCACTATGGCTACGAGCAGTACTTC	CASSQESERHYGYEQYF
TRBV7-3	TRBD2	NA	TRBJ2-1	TGTGCCAGCAGCCAAACTAGCGACCACAATGAGCAGTTCTTC	CASSQTSDHNEQFF
TRBV27	NA	NA	TRBJ1-6	TGTGCCAGCAGGGGCCCCGGGACACTCTATAATTCACCCCTCCACTTT	CASRGPGTLYNSPLHF
TRBV25-1	TRBD1	NA	TRBJ2-2	TGTGCCAGCAGGGACAGGGGGAACACCGGGGAGCTGTTTTTT	CASRDRGNTGELFF
TRBV30	TRBD1	NA	TRBJ2-7	TGTGCCTGGAGTGTACGGGGGACAGGGACCTACGAGCAGTACTTC	CAWSVRGTGTYEQYF
TRBV5-1	TRBD2	NA	TRBJ2-1	TGCGCCAGCAGCCCCCCTCTAGCGGGAGGGCCCAGTGAGCAGTTCTTC	CASSPPLAGGPSEQFF
TRBV30	NA	NA	TRBJ1-2	TGTGCCTGGAGTAAAGGCAGGGACTCCTTC	CAWSKGRDSF
TRBV11-2	NA	NA	TRBJ1-2	TGTGCCAGCAGCTTAGATCCAGGGTCAGGCTACACCTTC	CASSLDPGSGYTF
TRBV14	NA	NA	TRBJ2-2	TGTGCCAGCAGCCAAGCTTCGGGAAACACCGGGGAGCTGTTTTTT	CASSQASGNTGELFF
TRBV28	NA	NA	TRBJ2-2	TGTGCCAGCAGTTTGGGCGGGACGAACACCGGGGAGCTGTTTTTT	CASSLGGTNTGELFF
TRBV7-2	TRBD2	once	TRBJ2-7	TGTGCCAGCAGCCTCCTACTAGCGGGAGGCCACCCAAGCTCCTACGAGCAGTACTTC	CASSLLLAGGHPSSYEQYF
TRBV6-5	NA	few	TRBJ2-3	TGTGCCAGCAGTTACTCGGGGCGGGGCGGGACAGATACGCAGTATTTT	CASSYSGRGGTDTQYF
TRBV27	TRBD1	NA	TRBJ1-1	TGTGCCAGCTGGAGGACAGGGGTTCTTGAAGCTTTCTTT	CASWRTGVLEAFF
TRBV9	TRBD1	few	TRBJ1-1	TGTGCCAGCAGCCGGCGACAGGGGAACACTGAAGCTTTCTTT	CASSRRQGNTEAFF
TRBV9	NA	NA	TRBJ2-3	TGTGCCAGCAGCGTCGAGGGAGGCCCCACAGATACGCAGTATTTT	CASSVEGGPTDTQYF
TRBV19	TRBD2	NA	TRBJ2-7	TGTGCCAGTAGTATCGGCAGCGGGACTTACGAGCAGTACTTC	CASSIGSGTYEQYF
TRBV4-1	NA	NA	TRBJ2-2	TGCGCCAGCAGCCAAGAAGGGGGCGGACGGGAGGGATCCGGGGAGCTGTTTTTT	CASSQEGGGREGSGELFF
TRBV29-1	TRBD1	NA	TRBJ1-1	TGCAGCGTGGACAGGTCTCCCCTAGGTGAAGCTTTCTTT	CSVDRSPLGEAFF
TRBV6-2/TRBV6-3	NA	NA	TRBJ1-2	TGTGCCAGCAGTTTCCGACGGGGGAACTATGGCTACACCTTC	CASSFRRGNYGYTF